This TCR beta chain was identified during a study of regulatory T cells in long-lasting Graves disease. Germline CDR1 and CDR2: LGHDT and YNNKEL (reference sequence). The CDR3 loop spans 14 amino acids. With V trimmed by 5 bases and J by 8 bases, 8 bases remained unmatched. The time point was: newly diagnosed GD, antithyroid drugs for less than 3 months. PBMC-extracted RNA yielded the TCR library. Details on this clonotype: A much larger clone lies a single base off, so this may be a read error.

Arm-PCR of CDR3 regions and iRepertoire HTBI primers were the basis on which TCR beta libraries were built. MiXCR, applied by TCRdb to the multiplex PCR reads, yields one record per CDR3 protein. This table holds 550,000 to 600,000 distinct CDR3 sequences, approximately 16% found once. These records were also assigned to another study, of T cells in Graves' hyperthyroidism and ophthalmopathy. That paper states: Blood also contained most expanded thyroid clonotypes above 0.001.

The TCR originated in a man younger than 30 with Graves disease. This chain links TRBV3-1 with TRBJ2-3; 9 nucleotides align to TRBD2. The sample consisted of peripheral blood mononuclear cells (PBMCs), taken at new diagnosis, from a patient treated with antithyroid drugs. In DNA, the CDR3 is TGTGCCAGCAGCTCCACTAGCGGGCGAGGTACGCAGTATTTT. Residues: CASSSTSGRGTQYF.